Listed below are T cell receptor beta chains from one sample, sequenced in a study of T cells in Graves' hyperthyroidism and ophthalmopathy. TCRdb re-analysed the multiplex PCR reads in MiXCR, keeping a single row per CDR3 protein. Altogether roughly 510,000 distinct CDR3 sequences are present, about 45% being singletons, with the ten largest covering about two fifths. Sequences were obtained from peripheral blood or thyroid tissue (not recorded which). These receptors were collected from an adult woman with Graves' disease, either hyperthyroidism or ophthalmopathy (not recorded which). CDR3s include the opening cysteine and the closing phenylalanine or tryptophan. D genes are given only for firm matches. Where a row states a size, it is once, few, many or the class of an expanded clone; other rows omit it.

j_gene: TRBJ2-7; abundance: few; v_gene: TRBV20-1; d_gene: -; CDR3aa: CSARAHDYEQYF; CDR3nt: TGCAGTGCTAGAGCGCACGACTACGAGCAGTACTTC
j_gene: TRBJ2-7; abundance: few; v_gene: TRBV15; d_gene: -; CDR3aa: CATSRGQDNIYEQYF; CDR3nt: TGTGCCACCAGCAGAGGTCAGGACAACATCTACGAGCAGTACTTC
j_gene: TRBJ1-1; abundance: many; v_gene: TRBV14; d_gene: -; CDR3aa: CASSQEWPQSTEAFF; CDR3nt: TGTGCCAGCAGCCAAGAGTGGCCCCAATCCACTGAAGCTTTCTTT
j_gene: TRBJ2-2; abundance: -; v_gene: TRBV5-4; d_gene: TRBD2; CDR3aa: CASSLALAGMDGELVF; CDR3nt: TGTGCCAGCAGCTTGGCCCTAGCGGGAATGGACGGGGAGCTGGTTTTT
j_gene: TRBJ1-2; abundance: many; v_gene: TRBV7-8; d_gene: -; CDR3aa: CASSLLGNGYTF; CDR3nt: TGTGCCAGCAGCTTACTGGGAAATGGCTACACCTTC
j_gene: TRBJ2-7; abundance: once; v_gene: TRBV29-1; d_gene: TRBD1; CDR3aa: CSVAETGVGYEQYF; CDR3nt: TGCAGCGTGGCAGAGACAGGGGTTGGGTACGAGCAGTACTTC
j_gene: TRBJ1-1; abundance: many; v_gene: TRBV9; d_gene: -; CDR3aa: CASSVGGVKAEAFF; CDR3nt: TGTGCCAGCAGCGTAGGTGGGGTAAAGGCTGAAGCTTTCTTT
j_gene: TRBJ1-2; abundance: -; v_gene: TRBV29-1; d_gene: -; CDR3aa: CSVEEATGSYYGYTF; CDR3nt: TGCAGCGTTGAAGAAGCAACAGGGTCCTACTATGGCTACACCTTC
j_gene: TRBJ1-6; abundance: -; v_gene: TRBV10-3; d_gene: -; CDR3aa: CASHPGRANSPLHF; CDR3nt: TGTGCCTCACACCCAGGCAGAGCTAATTCACCCCTCCACTTT
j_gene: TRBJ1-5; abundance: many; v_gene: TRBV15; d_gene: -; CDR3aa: CATGTRNQPQHF; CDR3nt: TGTGCCACCGGGACAAGGAATCAGCCCCAGCATTTT
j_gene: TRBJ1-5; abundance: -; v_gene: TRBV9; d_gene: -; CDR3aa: CAGSDRGGRGGFYQSQHF; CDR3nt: TGTGCCGGCAGCGATAGGGGGGGGAGGGGCGGTTTCTATCAGTCCCAGCATTTT
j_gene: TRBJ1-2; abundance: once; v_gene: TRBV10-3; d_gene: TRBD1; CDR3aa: CAIRGGQGIRSYGYTF; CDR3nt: TGTGCCATCAGGGGAGGACAGGGTATTCGCAGCTATGGCTACACCTTC
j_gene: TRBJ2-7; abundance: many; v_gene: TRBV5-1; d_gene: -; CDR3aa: CASSLGQGGEQYF; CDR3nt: TGTGCCAGCAGCTTAGGCCAGGGCGGCGAGCAGTACTTC
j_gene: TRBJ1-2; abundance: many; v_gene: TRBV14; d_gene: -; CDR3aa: CASSRIQDFGYTF; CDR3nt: TGTGCCAGCAGCCGGATACAGGACTTCGGCTACACCTTC
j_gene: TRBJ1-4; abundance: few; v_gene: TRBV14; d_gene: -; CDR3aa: CASSPPGGSEKLFF; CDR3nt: TGTGCCAGCTCACCACCGGGGGGGAGCGAAAAACTGTTTTTT
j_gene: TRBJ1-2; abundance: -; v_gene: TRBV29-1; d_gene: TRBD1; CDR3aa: CSVAPGTGYGYTF; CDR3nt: TGCAGCGTAGCGCCCGGGACAGGCTATGGCTACACCTTC
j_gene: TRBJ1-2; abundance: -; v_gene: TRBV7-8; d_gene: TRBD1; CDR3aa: CASSLGQGVHGYTF; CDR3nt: TGTGCCAGCAGCTTGGGACAGGGAGTCCATGGCTACACCTTC
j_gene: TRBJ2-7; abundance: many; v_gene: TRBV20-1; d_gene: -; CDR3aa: CSARDRGGYEQYF; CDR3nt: TGCAGTGCTAGAGATCGGGGCGGCTACGAGCAGTACTTC
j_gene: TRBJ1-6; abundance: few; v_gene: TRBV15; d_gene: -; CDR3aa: CATSRVGDASPLHF; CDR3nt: TGTGCCACCAGCAGAGTGGGGGACGCCTCACCCCTCCACTTT
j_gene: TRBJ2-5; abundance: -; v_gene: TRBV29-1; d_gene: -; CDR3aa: CSVDPRTEETQYF; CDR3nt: TGCAGCGTTGACCCCCGGACCGAAGAGACCCAGTACTTC
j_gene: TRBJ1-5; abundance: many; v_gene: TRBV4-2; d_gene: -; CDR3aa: CASSQIGQRQPQHF; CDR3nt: TGTGCCAGCAGCCAAATTGGACAGAGGCAGCCCCAGCATTTT
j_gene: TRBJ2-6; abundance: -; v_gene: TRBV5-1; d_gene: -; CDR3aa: CASSFSSPSSGANVLTF; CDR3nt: TGCGCCAGCAGCTTCAGCAGCCCGAGCTCTGGGGCCAACGTCCTGACTTTC
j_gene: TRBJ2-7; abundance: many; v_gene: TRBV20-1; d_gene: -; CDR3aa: CSARHRTYEQYF; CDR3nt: TGCAGTGCCCGACACCGTACCTACGAGCAGTACTTC
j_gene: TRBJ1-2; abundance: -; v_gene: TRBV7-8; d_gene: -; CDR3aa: CASSLLGRDGYGYTF; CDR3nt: TGTGCCAGCAGCCTATTGGGCAGGGATGGCTATGGCTACACCTTC
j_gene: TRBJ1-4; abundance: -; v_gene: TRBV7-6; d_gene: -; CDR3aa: CASSLNQRTSTTNEKLFF; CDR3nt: TGTGCCAGCAGCTTAAATCAGCGGACCTCAACAACTAATGAAAAACTGTTTTTT